The table lists the clone carrying this TCR beta chain with a few counts. There were TCR beta CDR3 regions amplified from RNA transcripts. The HTBI primer set was used in a first-round RT-PCR of the TCR CDR3. TCRdb reanalysed the multiplex PCR reads using MiXCR and keeps one entry per CDR3 protein. Here the sample spans around 800,000 distinct CDR3 sequences, roughly 40% being singletons. The sample comes from a study of T cells in Graves' hyperthyroidism and ophthalmopathy. There are 13 residues in the CDR3. Germline lookup yields CDR1 SGHVS and CDR2 FQNEAQ. With 3 bases removed from V and 5 bases from J, the gap between germline ends came to 10 bases. Hyperthyroidism, newly diagnosed and lasting under 2 months, affected patients aged 18 to 65.

The chain combines TRBV7-8 with TRBJ2-5, with D unclear. This receptor was obtained from a man between 18 and 35 years old with Graves' hyperthyroidism. The specimen was blood. This CDR3 is CASSLEQYETQYF. CDR3 sequence (DNA): TGTGCCAGCAGCTTGGAACAATATGAGACCCAGTACTTC.